This is a list of T cell receptor beta chains from one sample in a study of blood T cell repertoires in COVID-19. Sequencing was performed with immunoSEQ multiplex PCR; in TCRdb, only in-frame clones are kept and a portion is missing. The table has 380,000 or so clones, approximately 89% seen once. The sample taken for sequencing was PBMCs or T cells enriched from blood (not recorded which). The receptor source for this set is a man younger than 40 who had recovered from COVID-19. Each CDR3 is given with its conserved first and last residue.

cdr3_aa,v_call,j_call
CASSLETGSNTEAFF,TRBV4-2,TRBJ1-1
CASSSDRVVEAFF,TRBV27,TRBJ1-1
CASSRTGPNQPQHF,TRBV5-1,TRBJ1-5
CAWSFGSNRGITIYF,TRBV30,TRBJ1-3
CASSPRTGGTYEQYF,TRBV14,TRBJ2-7
CASRTWGNREAFF,TRBV5-4,TRBJ1-1
CAISDNYREKYGYTF,TRBV10-3,TRBJ1-2
CASCDRLNYGYTF,TRBV6-1,TRBJ1-2
CASSHPGTGNTEAFF,TRBV4-1,TRBJ1-1
CAISPGQGRDGYTF,TRBV10-3,TRBJ1-2
CSASILTGGLGEQYF,TRBV20-1,TRBJ2-7
CSVKDRGYEQYF,TRBV29-1,TRBJ2-7
CASSLGIGGRQPQHF,TRBV7-2,TRBJ1-5
CAISGLGSYNEQFF,TRBV10-3,TRBJ2-1
CASSVSSNQPQHF,TRBV9,TRBJ1-5
CAWSVQGGSNEKLFF,TRBV30,TRBJ1-4
CASSFHGTGELFF,TRBV7-9,TRBJ2-2
CASSPGQGRAFF,TRBV14,TRBJ1-1
CASSLGAGNGYTF,TRBV28,TRBJ1-2
CASSARGASGKLFF,TRBV13,TRBJ1-4
CASSLSTGINSPLHF,TRBV4-1,TRBJ1-6
CASSLSRRANEQFF,TRBV27,TRBJ2-1
CASSPSPESRYGYTF,TRBV7-9,TRBJ1-2
CSASGRGTLGLAGYNEQFF,TRBV20-1,TRBJ2-1
CASSRPDRGATEAFF,TRBV28,TRBJ1-1
CASSPIHRGDTEAFF,TRBV5-4,TRBJ1-1
CAGGRENEQFF,TRBV2,TRBJ2-1
CAISAVDRGYGYTF,TRBV10-3,TRBJ1-2
CASSQEGTLGYTEAFF,TRBV4-2,TRBJ1-1
CASSDRGYGYTF,TRBV2,TRBJ1-2
CASTVTGYDGYTF,TRBV19,TRBJ1-2
CSGEGDREAFF,TRBV29-1,TRBJ1-1
CAWSHGGRGETQYF,TRBV30,TRBJ2-5
CASSPSTVYSPLHF,TRBV6-5,TRBJ1-6
CASSPGEHPEAFF,TRBV3-1/TRBV3-2,TRBJ1-1
CASSPGDRASPSNVLTF,TRBV18,TRBJ2-6
CATSRGSGGIGNSPLHF,TRBV15,TRBJ1-6
CASSPYHRDRGSNQPQHF,TRBV2,TRBJ1-5
CASSQPRQGFMYEQYF,TRBV3-1/TRBV3-2,TRBJ2-7
CASSPGGGSYTQYF,TRBV4-3,TRBJ2-3
CASSRGARDNEKLFF,TRBV7-9,TRBJ1-4
CASSSPQGWEYF,TRBV28,TRBJ2-4
CASSSGDILNGYTF,TRBV6-5,TRBJ1-2
CASSLAPTGIPVHF,TRBV5-6,TRBJ2-4
CASSLTQGGATQSGNTIYF,TRBV18,TRBJ1-3
CASRGTMNTGELFF,TRBV27,TRBJ2-2
CSASILGEVLRWGYTF,TRBV20-1,TRBJ1-2
CASSLGSTTNEKLFF,TRBV5-1,TRBJ1-4
CASSVLGGPSTDTQYF,TRBV9,TRBJ2-3
CASSVEGLAGVISSYNEQFF,TRBV9,TRBJ2-1
CASSGTGVVYEQYF,TRBV7-8,TRBJ2-7
CASRGGGVYNSPLHF,TRBV6-5,TRBJ1-6
CAALRGTGDAEAFF,TRBV19,TRBJ1-1
CASSTPLPGLAGGSSYNEQFF,TRBV7-9,TRBJ2-1
CASSSRQYGNTEAFF,TRBV9,TRBJ1-1
CASSLRILAGNEQFF,TRBV28,TRBJ2-1
CASSSRGVNTEAFF,TRBV5-1,TRBJ1-1
CASSLEGQGSGTSTQYF,TRBV11-2,TRBJ2-3
CASSVGGRTEAFF,TRBV25-1,TRBJ1-1
CASRARENNQPQHF,TRBV6-5,TRBJ1-5